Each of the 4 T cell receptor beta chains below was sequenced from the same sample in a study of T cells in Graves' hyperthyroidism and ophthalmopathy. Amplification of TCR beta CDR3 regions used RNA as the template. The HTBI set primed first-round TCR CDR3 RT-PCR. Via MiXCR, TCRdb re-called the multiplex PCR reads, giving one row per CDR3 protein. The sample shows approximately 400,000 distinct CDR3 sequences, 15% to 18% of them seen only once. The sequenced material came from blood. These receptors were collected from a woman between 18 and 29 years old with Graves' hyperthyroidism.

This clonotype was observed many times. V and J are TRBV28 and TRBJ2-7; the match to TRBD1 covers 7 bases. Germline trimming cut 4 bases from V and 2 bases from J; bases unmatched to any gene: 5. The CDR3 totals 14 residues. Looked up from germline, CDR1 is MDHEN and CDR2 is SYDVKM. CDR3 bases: TGTGCCAGCAGTTGGCAGGGGGTACCCTACGAGCAGTACTTC. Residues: CASSWQGVPYEQYF.

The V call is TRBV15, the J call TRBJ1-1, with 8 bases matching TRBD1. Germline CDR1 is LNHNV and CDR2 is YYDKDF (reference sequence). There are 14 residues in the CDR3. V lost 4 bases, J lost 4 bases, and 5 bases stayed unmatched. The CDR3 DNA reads TGTGCCACCAGCATCCGAACAGGGGGCACTGAAGCTTTCTTT. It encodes CATSIRTGGTEAFF.

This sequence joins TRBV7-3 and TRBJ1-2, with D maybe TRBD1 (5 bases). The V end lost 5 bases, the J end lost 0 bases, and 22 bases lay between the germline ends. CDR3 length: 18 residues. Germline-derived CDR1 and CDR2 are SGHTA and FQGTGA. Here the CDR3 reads CASSLGGGWRVANYGYTF. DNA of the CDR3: TGTGCCAGCAGCCTCGGCGGGGGATGGCGGGTTGCTAACTATGGCTACACCTTC. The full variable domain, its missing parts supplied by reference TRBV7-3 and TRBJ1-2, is GAGVSQTPSNKVTEKGKYVELRCDPISGHTALYWYRQSLGQGPEFLIYFQGTGAADDSGLPNDRFFAVRPEGSVSTLKIQRTERGDSAVYLCASSLGGGWRVANYGYTFGSGTRLTVV.

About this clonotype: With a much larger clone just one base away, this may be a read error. The CDR3: CASSYRGRNSPLHF. Written as DNA, the CDR3 is TGTGCCAGCAGTTACAGGGGTCGTAATTCACCCCTCCACTTT. The chain links TRBV28 to TRBJ1-6; 7 nucleotides line up with TRBD1. Losses at the gene ends were 4 bases for V and 6 bases for J; bases not matched to a gene: 3. The CDR3 is made up of 14 amino acids. Germline V CDR1 and CDR2: MDHEN, SYDVKM.